The rows below give T cell receptor beta chains drawn from one sample of a study of blood T cell repertoires in COVID-19. Measured with immunoSEQ multiplex PCR; TCRdb has only the in-frame clones, and not every one. This table holds more than 75,000 clones, roughly 82% found once. The sequenced material came from peripheral blood. Source of these receptors: a man aged 55 to 70 with acute or convalescent COVID-19. Each CDR3 is given with its conserved first and last residue. The D gene is left open where the match is weak. A row's size may be missing; if present it is once, few, many or a size class.

J	size	V	D	CDR3	DNA
TRBJ1-2	.	TRBV7-2	.	CASSPQGTYYGYTF	TGTGCCAGCAGCCCACAGGGAACTTACTATGGCTACACCTTC
TRBJ1-3	.	TRBV30	.	CAWSFRGGNTIYF	TGTGCCTGGAGTTTCAGGGGAGGAAACACCATATATTTT
TRBJ1-6	.	TRBV30	TRBD1	CAWDRGGIGSPLHF	TGTGCCTGGGACAGGGGGGGTATTGGGTCACCCCTCCACTTT
TRBJ1-3	.	TRBV6-1	TRBD1	CASRETPGGNVGNTIYF	TGTGCCAGCAGAGAAACCCCAGGGGGGAATGTTGGAAACACCATATATTTT
TRBJ1-1	.	TRBV5-5	TRBD1	CASSRTGGLDTEAFF	TGTGCCAGCAGCCGGACAGGGGGCCTGGACACTGAAGCTTTCTTT
TRBJ2-5	.	TRBV5-1	.	CASRVEETQYF	TGCGCCAGCAGAGTAGAAGAGACCCAGTACTTC
TRBJ1-1	few	TRBV28	.	CATRPGDRNTEAFF	TGTGCCACCAGGCCAGGGGACCGGAACACTGAAGCTTTCTTT
TRBJ2-6	.	TRBV28	.	CASSFREGGANVLTF	TGTGCCAGCAGTTTCAGGGAAGGTGGGGCCAACGTCCTGACTTTC
TRBJ1-3	.	TRBV2	.	CASSAVVSGNTIYF	TGTGCCAGCAGTGCAGTCGTCTCTGGAAACACCATATATTTT
TRBJ2-3	once	TRBV6-2/TRBV6-3	TRBD1	CASSYSGTGNTQYF	TGTGCCAGCAGTTACTCCGGGACAGGGAATACGCAGTATTTT
TRBJ1-4	.	TRBV7-2	.	CASSGRTDEKLFF	TGTGCCAGCAGCGGTCGGACAGATGAAAAACTGTTTTTT
TRBJ1-1	few	TRBV2	TRBD1	CASGRQGVNTEAFF	TGTGCCAGCGGAAGACAGGGGGTGAACACTGAAGCTTTCTTT
TRBJ1-2	.	TRBV28	TRBD1	CASSQTGAGHYGYTF	TGTGCCAGCAGCCAAACAGGGGCCGGACACTATGGCTACACCTTC
TRBJ2-1	once	TRBV11-2	.	CASSLVVGGWTRVGNEQFF	TGTGCCAGCAGCTTAGTAGTCGGGGGATGGACCAGAGTAGGCAATGAGCAGTTCTTC
TRBJ2-3	few	TRBV9	TRBD2	CASSAGGGPDTQYF	TGTGCCAGCAGCGCGGGGGGTGGCCCAGATACGCAGTATTTT
TRBJ2-1	.	TRBV30	TRBD1	CAWSAGQGINEQFF	TGTGCCTGGAGTGCAGGACAGGGAATCAATGAGCAGTTCTTC
TRBJ2-5	.	TRBV7-6	.	CASSSRQISYQETQYF	TGTGCCAGCAGCTCAAGACAAATTTCTTACCAAGAGACCCAGTACTTC
TRBJ2-5	.	TRBV5-1	TRBD2	CASSSNSGGAQETQYF	TGCGCCAGCAGCTCTAATAGCGGGGGTGCTCAAGAGACCCAGTACTTC